This entry features one T cell receptor (beta chain) sequence. What it binds is not known. The data derive from a study of cytomegalovirus exposure and HLA in healthy donors. Study observations and caveats: Among TCR beta chains, those listed as cytomegalovirus-associated numbered around 180.

The PCR had 60 Vbeta and 13 Jbeta primers. Clones were read by immunoSEQ multiplex PCR, and TCRdb kept only the in-frame ones, dropping some. The sample has some 120,000 clones, and its top ten clones hold around 2.4%. CDR1 and CDR2 from the germline V gene are MNHEY and SMNVEV (reference sequence). The CDR3 is 20 residues long. Trimming at V came to 6 bases and at J to 9 bases, leaving 24 bases not matched to a gene. J is TRBJ2-1 and V is TRBV27, with TRBD2 identical over 12 bases. Sequenced material: PBMCs. The receptor was isolated from a middle-aged man in good health and CMV-seronegative. The CDR3 loop reads CASSLRLTSGRTETAGEQFF. The CDR3 DNA reads TGTGCCAGCAGCCTAAGGCTGACTAGCGGGAGAACGGAGACGGCAGGTGAGCAGTTCTTC.